This TCR beta chain was retrieved from a study of early T cells in non-severe SARS-CoV-2 infection. Study-level results: Comparison of clonotypes with VDJdb favored anti-spike CD8 responses while missing private and CD4 specificities.

As to this clonotype: Its antigen remains unidentified.

The protocol attached unique molecular identifiers to individual cDNA molecules. One entry per CDR3 protein, called by TCRdb with MiXCR from the 5' RACE reads. This sample has 55,000 to 85,000 distinct CDR3 sequences, with about an eighth found just once. V was shortened by 7 bases and J by 4 bases, with 15 bases between the two germline ends. The CDR3 spans 14 residues. The germline V gene encodes CDR1 MNHNS and CDR2 SASEGT. This sequence was found in an adult who was a healthcare worker with PCR-confirmed SARS-CoV-2 infection or an uninfected control (not recorded which). Sample: whole blood. The rearrangement uses TRBV6-1 and TRBJ2-3; the D gene is possibly TRBD1 (5 bases). The CDR3 region has the DNA TGTGCCAGCAATCCAGGGCTTTTCGCAGATACGCAGTATTTT. This codes for CASNPGLFADTQYF.